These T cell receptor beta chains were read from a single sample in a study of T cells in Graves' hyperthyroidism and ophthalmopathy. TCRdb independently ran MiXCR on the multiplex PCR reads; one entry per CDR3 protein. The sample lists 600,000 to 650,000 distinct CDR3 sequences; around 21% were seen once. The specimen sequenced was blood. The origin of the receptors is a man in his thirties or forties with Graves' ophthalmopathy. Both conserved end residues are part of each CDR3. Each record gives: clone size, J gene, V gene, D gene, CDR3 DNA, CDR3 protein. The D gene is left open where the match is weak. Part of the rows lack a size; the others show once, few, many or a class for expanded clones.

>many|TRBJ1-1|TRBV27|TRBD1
TGTGCCAGCAGTCTAGGGGGGGGGACAGGGAACACTGAAGCTTTCTTT
CASSLGGGTGNTEAFF
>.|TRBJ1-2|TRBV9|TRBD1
TGTGCCAGCAGCGTAGAGACAGGGGGCAGTAAAAGTGGCTACACCTTC
CASSVETGGSKSGYTF
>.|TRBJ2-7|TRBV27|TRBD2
TGTGCCAGCAGTACCCCCTTGGGTAGCGGGAGGGCCGCGATTAGGGAGCAGCACTTC
CASSTPLGSGRAAIREQHF
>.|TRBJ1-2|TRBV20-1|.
TGCAGTGCTAGTAAGGGGGGAGTATATGGCTACACCTTC
CSASKGGVYGYTF
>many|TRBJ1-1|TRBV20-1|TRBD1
TGCAGTGCTAGAGTGACAGGGGGCCTAGCTGAAGCTTTCTTT
CSARVTGGLAEAFF
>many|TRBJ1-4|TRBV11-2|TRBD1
TGTGCCAGCAGCCCTCGGACAGGGAATCTCAAACTGTTTTTT
CASSPRTGNLKLFF
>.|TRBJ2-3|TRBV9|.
TGTGCCAGCAGCCCCCACGTAGGGCGGGGGCCTTGGGATACGCAGTATTTT
CASSPHVGRGPWDTQYF
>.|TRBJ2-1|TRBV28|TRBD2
TGTGCCAGCAGTCATCCCAGCGGGAAGGACAATGAGCAGTTCTTC
CASSHPSGKDNEQFF
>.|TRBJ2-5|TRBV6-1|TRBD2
TGTGCCAGCAGGTGGCTAGCGGGGAGGGAGACCCAGTACTTC
CASRWLAGRETQYF
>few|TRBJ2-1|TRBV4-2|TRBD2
TGTGCCAGCAGCCAAGGGGGTAGGCTAGCGGGAGACAATGAGCAGTTCTTC
CASSQGGRLAGDNEQFF
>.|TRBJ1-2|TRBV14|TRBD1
TGTGCCAGCAGCCAAGATGGAGGGGGCCTGCCTTTTCACTATGGCTACACCTTC
CASSQDGGGLPFHYGYTF
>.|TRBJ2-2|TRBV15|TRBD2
TGTGCCACCTGGGGAGGGTTCACCGGGGAGCTGTTTTTT
CATWGGFTGELFF
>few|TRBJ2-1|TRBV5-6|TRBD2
TGTGCCAGCAGCTTAAAACTAGCGGGAGGAGAGCAGTTCTTC
CASSLKLAGGEQFF
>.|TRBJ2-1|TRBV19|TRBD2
TGTGCCAGTATGGGACTAGCGGGAGTAGAGGGGTATAGGAATGAGCAGTTCTTC
CASMGLAGVEGYRNEQFF
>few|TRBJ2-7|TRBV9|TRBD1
TGTGCCAGCAGCGTAGGGGACAGGGCCACCTACGAGCAGTACTTC
CASSVGDRATYEQYF
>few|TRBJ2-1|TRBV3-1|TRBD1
TGTGCCAGCAGCCAAGATCAGGGACAGGGTAAGCAGTTCTTC
CASSQDQGQGKQFF
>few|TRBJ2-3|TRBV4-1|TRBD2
TGCGCCAGCAGCCAAGGGGGACTAGCGGGAGGAGGGGTAGATACGCAGTATTTT
CASSQGGLAGGGVDTQYF
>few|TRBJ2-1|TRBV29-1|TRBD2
TGCAGCGTCTCCCGGGGACTAGCTTTCAATGAGCAGTTCTTC
CSVSRGLAFNEQFF
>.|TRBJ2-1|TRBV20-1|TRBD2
TGCAGTGCCCGCGCCCCCAGTGGCGGGAGGAACTACAATGAGCAGTTCTTC
CSARAPSGGRNYNEQFF
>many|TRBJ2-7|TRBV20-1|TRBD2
TGCAGTGCTAGATCTAGCGGGAGTAAATACGAGCAGTACTTC
CSARSSGSKYEQYF
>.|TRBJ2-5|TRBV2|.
TGTGCCAGCAGTGAATTCAGGAATCAAGAGACCCAGTACTTC
CASSEFRNQETQYF
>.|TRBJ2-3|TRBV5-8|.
TGTGCCAGCAGTGGCTCGCTAGTGACAGATACGCAGTATTTT
CASSGSLVTDTQYF